This T cell receptor beta chain was identified in a study of T cell repertoires in ileal Crohn's disease. Whole-study context: All patients had surgery for stricturing (approximately 60%) or penetrating (39%) disease. Whole-study findings and limits: Active smokers at surgery had more clonal expansions than non-smokers.

Each sample's TCRB immunosequencing used around 510 nanograms of biopsy DNA. TCRdb's table, derived via immunoSEQ multiplex PCR, lists solely in-frame clones and lacks some. Of roughly 29,000 clones in the sample, roughly 78% were seen once. Included were adult ileal or ileocolonic Crohn's patients indicated for ileocolonic resection. Trimming stripped 4 bases from V and 4 bases from J, with 17 bases between. This CDR3 spans 15 amino acids. The germline V gene has CDR1 SGHRS and CDR2 YFSETQ. This clone was counted once. Its specificity is not known. The sequenced sample consisted of ileal tissue. The chain uses TRBV5-1 and TRBJ1-1; D remains unclear. This receptor was obtained from an adult with Crohn's disease. CDR3 protein: CASSLESDGVTEAFF. In DNA, the CDR3 is TGCGCCAGCAGCCTCGAATCGGACGGGGTCACTGAAGCTTTCTTT. Combining the CDR3 with reference TRBV5-1 and TRBJ1-1 gives the whole variable domain KAGVTQTPRYLIKTRGQQVTLSCSPISGHRSVSWYQQTPGQGLQFLFEYFSETQRNKGNFPGRFSGRQFSNSRSEMNVSTLELGDSALYLCASSLESDGVTEAFFGQGTRLTVV.